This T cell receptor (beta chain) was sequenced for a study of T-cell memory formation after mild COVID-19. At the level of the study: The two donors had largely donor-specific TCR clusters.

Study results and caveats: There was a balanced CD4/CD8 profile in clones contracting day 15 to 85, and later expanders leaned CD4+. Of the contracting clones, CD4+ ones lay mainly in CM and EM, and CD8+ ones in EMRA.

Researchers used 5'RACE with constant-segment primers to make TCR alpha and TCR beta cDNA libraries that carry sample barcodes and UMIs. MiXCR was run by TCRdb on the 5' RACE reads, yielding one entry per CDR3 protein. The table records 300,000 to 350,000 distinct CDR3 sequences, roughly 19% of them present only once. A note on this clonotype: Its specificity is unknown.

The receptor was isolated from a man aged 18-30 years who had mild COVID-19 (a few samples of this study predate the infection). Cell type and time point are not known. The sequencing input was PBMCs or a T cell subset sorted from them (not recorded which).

The chain's CDR3 is CASSRGTSGETQYF. The CDR3 nucleotides are TGTGCCAGCAGCCGCGGGACTAGTGGAGAGACCCAGTACTTC. The chain combines TRBV5-5 with TRBJ2-5, with 8 bases matching TRBD2. The CDR3 has 14 amino acids. The trim removed 4 bases at V and 4 bases at J, leaving 6 bases unmatched. Germline V lookup: CDR1 SGHKS, CDR2 YYEKEE (reference sequence).